A single sample is the source of the 6 T cell receptor beta chains below, sequenced in a study of shared clonotypes between healthy human individuals (dated by TCRdb to 2018 to 2021). Libraries were made using the immunoSEQ multiplex PCR assay. TCRdb carries this immuneACCESS record with in-frame sequences only. Its versions omit some clonotypes, under half of them owing to an unresolved V gene in the studies checked, with the rest unexplained. The sample table records more than 1.2 million clones; 98% of these occur just once. The biggest ten clones account for about 0.34% of the sample. Sequenced material: naive CD4+ T cells sorted from blood. The meaning of the sample's cell subset or site label: CD45RA+ positively selected. The receptors here all came from a man aged 25-45 years in good health.

V usage is TRBV5-1 and J usage is TRBJ2-2; D is undetermined. CDR1 and CDR2 from the germline V gene are SGHRS and YFSETQ. The CDR3 is 14 amino acids. V dropped 2 bases and J dropped 2 bases, with 7 bases sitting between them. Here the CDR3 reads CASSLPLNTGELFF. For the CDR3, the DNA is TGCGCCAGCAGCTTACCCCTTAACACCGGGGAGCTGTTTTTT.

Remarks on this clone: A read error may account for a junction end that differs from germline. V and J are TRBV7-7 and TRBJ1-5; no firm D call. This CDR3 is built from 16 residues. Germline CDR1 SSHAT, CDR2 FNYEAQ (reference sequence). The CDR3 sequence is CASSLGFRPGNQPQHF. The CDR3 DNA reads TGTGCTAGCAGCTTAGGTTTCAGGCCGGGCAATCAGCCCCAGCATTTT.

The CDR3 DNA is TGTGCCAGCAGCGAGGTAGCGGGACCCGCAGGCAATGAGCAGTTCTTC. It translates to CASSEVAGPAGNEQFF. The gene calls are TRBV9 and TRBJ2-1, with 8 bases that match TRBD2. Looked up from germline, CDR1 is SGDLS and CDR2 is YYNGEE. Unmatched junction bases numbered 11, after V lost 3 bases and J lost 6 bases. CDR3 length equals 16 residues. Combining the CDR3 with reference TRBV9 and TRBJ2-1 gives the whole variable domain DSGVTQTPKHLITATGQRVTLRCSPRSGDLSVYWYQQSLDQGLQFLIQYYNGEERAKGNILERFSAQQFPDLHSELNLSSLELGDSALYFCASSEVAGPAGNEQFFGPGTRLTVL.

The V and J genes are TRBV7-9 and TRBJ2-7, with 7 bases identical to TRBD1. CDR3 length: 14 residues. Germline V gene lookup returns CDR1 SEHNR and CDR2 FQNEAQ (reference sequence). The ends lost 6 bases at V and 0 bases at J; junction bases unmatched: 5. The CDR3 DNA sequence: TGTGCCAGCAGAGCCGGGACAGCCTCCTACGAGCAGTACTTC. This encodes CASRAGTASYEQYF.

The chain joins TRBV2 to TRBJ2-1; 8 nucleotides line up with TRBD1. From germline, CDR1 is SNHLY and CDR2 FYNNEI. This CDR3 is 13 amino acids long. J lost 5 bases, V lost 8 bases, and 5 bases had no gene match. CDR3 bases: TGTGCCAGCGACCGGGACAGGAACAATGAGCAGTTCTTC. Translated: CASDRDRNNEQFF.

J is TRBJ2-1 and V is TRBV5-4, with D perhaps given as TRBD1 or TRBD2 (5 bases each). The CDR3 is 15 amino acids. Germline V gene sequence: CDR1 SGHNT, CDR2 YYREEE (reference sequence). V was cut by 0 bases and J by 2 bases, with 9 bases left in between. The CDR3 region has the DNA TGTGCCAGCAGCTTGGGAGGGGCCCCCTACAATGAGCAGTTCTTC. It translates to CASSLGGAPYNEQFF.